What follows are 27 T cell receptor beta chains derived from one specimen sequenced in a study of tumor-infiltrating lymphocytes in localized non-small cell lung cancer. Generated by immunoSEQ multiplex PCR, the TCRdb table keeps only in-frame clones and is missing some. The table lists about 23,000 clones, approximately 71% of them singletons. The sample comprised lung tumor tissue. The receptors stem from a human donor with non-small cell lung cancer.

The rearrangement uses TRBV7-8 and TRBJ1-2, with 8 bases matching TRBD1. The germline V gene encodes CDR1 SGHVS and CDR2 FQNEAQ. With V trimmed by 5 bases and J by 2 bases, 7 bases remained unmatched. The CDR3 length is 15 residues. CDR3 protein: CASSNPGQGNYGYTF. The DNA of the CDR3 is TGTGCCAGCAGCAACCCTGGACAGGGAAACTATGGCTACACCTTC.

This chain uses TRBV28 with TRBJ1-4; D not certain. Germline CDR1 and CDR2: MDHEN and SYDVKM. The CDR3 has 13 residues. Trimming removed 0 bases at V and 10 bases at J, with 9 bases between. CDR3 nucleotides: TGTGCCAGCAGTTTATGGTCCGAGGGAAAACTGTTTTTT. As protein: CASSLWSEGKLFF.

The CDR3 bases are TGTGCCAGCTCCCCGGGGCTAGAGACCCAGTACTTC. The encoded protein is CASSPGLETQYF. V usage is TRBV2 and J usage is TRBJ2-5; D tentatively reads TRBD1 or TRBD2 (5 bases each). V lost 8 bases and J 4 bases, leaving 11 bases between the germline ends. The CDR3 has 12 residues. The germline V gene encodes CDR1 SNHLY and CDR2 FYNNEI.

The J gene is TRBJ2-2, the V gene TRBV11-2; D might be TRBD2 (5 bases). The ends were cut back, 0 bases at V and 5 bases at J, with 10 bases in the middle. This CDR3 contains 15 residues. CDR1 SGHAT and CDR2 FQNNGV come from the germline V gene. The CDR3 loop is CASSLEAGSTGELFF. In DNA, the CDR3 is TGTGCCAGCAGCTTAGAGGCGGGTAGTACCGGGGAGCTGTTTTTT.

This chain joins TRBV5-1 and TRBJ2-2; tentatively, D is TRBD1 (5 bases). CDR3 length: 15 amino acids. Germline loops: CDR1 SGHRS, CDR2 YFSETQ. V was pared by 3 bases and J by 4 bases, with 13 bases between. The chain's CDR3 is CASSWQGVGTGELFF. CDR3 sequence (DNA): TGCGCCAGCAGCTGGCAGGGTGTGGGCACCGGGGAGCTGTTTTTT.

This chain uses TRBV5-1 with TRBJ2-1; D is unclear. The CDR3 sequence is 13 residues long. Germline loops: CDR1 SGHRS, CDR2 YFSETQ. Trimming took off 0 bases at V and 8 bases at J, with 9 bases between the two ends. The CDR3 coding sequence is TGCGCCAGCAGCTTGGAAGGTTTCCATGAGCAGTTCTTC. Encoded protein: CASSLEGFHEQFF.

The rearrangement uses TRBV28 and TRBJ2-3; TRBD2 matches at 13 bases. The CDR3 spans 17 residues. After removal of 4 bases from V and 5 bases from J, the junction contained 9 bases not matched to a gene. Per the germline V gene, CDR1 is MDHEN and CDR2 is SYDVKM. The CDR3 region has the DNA TGTGCCAGCAGTTCCGTAACTAGCGGGAGGGCCGTAGATACGCAGTATTTT. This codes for CASSSVTSGRAVDTQYF. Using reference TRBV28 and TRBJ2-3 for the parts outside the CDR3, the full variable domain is DVKVTQSSRYLVKRTGEKVFLECVQDMDHENMFWYRQDPGLGLRLIYFSYDVKMKEKGDIPEGYSVSREKKERFSLILESASTNQTSMYLCASSSVTSGRAVDTQYFGPGTRLTVL.

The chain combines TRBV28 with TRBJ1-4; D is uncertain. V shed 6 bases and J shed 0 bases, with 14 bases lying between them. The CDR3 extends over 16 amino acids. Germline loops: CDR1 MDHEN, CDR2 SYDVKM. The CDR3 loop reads CASSPPPYSTNEKLFF. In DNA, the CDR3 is TGTGCCAGCAGCCCGCCCCCATACTCAACTAATGAAAAACTGTTTTTT.

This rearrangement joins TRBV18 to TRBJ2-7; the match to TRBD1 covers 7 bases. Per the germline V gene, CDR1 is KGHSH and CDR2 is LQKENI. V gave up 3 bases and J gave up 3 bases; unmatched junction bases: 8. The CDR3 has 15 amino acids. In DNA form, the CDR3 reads TGTGCCAGCTCACCTACGACAGGGTTAAACTACGAGCAGTACTTC. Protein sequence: CASSPTTGLNYEQYF.

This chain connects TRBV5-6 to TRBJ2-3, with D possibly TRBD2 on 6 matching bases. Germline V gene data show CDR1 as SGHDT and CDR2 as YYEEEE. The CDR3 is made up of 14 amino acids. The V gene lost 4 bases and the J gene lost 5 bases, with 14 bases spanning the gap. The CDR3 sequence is CASSSWTTEDTQYF. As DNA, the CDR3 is TGTGCCAGCAGCAGCTGGACTACCGAAGATACGCAGTATTTT.

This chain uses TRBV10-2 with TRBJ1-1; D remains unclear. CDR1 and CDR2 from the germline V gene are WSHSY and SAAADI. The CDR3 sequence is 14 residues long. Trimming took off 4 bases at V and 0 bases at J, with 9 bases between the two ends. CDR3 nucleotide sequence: TGCGCCAGCAGTGCCCCCGGTGTGAACACTGAAGCTTTCTTT. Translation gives CASSAPGVNTEAFF.

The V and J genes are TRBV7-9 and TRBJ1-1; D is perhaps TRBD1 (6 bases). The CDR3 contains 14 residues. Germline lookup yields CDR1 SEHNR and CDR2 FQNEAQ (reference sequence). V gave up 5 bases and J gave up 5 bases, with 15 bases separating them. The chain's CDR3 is CASSPDRSATEAFF. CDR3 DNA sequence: TGTGCCAGCAGCCCCGACAGGTCCGCAACTGAAGCTTTCTTT. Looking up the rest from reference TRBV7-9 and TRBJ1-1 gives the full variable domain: DTGVSQNPRHKITKRGQNVTFRCDPISEHNRLYWYRQTLGQGPEFLTYFQNEAQLEKSRLLSDRFSAERPKGSFSTLEIQRTEQGDSAMYLCASSPDRSATEAFFGQGTRLTVV.

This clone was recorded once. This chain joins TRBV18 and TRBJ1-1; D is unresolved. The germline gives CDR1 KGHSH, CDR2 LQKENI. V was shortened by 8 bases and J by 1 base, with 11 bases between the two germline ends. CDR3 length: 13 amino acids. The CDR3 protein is CASLEGRNTEAFF. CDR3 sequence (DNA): TGTGCCAGCCTGGAAGGCAGGAACACTGAAGCTTTCTTT.

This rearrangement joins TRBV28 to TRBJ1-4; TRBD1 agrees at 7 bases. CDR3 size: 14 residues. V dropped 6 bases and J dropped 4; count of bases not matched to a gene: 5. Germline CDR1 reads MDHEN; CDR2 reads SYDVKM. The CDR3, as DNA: TGTGCCAGCAGGACAGGGTTGAGTAATGAAAAACTGTTTTTT. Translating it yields CASRTGLSNEKLFF.

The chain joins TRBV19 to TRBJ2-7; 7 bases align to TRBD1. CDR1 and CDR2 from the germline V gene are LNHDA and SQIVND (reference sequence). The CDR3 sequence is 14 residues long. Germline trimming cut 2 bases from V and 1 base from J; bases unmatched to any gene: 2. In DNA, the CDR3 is TGTGCCAGTAGTATACGGGACAGATCCTACGAGCAGTACTTC. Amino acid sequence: CASSIRDRSYEQYF.

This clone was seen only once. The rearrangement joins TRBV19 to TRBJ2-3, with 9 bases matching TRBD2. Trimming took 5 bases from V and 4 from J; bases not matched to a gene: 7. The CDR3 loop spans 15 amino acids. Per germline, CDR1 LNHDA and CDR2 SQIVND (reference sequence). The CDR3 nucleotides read TGTGCCAGTAGTGATAGCGGGAGTAGCGCAGATACGCAGTATTTT. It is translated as CASSDSGSSADTQYF.

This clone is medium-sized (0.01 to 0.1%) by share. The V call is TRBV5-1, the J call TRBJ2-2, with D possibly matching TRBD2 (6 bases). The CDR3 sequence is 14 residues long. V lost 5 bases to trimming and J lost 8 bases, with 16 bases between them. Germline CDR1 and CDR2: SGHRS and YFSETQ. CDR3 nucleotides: TGCGCCAGCAGTCGGGGGTTGGGATTAGGGGAGCTGTTTTTT. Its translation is CASSRGLGLGELFF.

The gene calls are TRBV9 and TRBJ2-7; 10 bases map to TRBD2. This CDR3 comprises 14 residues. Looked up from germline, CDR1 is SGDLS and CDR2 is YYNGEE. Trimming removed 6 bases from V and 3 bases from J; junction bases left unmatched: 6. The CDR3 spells CASTTGLADYEQYF. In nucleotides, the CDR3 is TGTGCCAGCACCACAGGACTAGCGGACTACGAGCAGTACTTC.

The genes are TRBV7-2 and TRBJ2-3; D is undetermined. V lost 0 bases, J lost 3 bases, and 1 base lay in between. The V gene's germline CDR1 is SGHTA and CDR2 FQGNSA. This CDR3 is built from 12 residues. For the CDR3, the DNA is TGTGCCAGCAGCTTAGCGACAGATACGCAGTATTTT. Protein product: CASSLATDTQYF.

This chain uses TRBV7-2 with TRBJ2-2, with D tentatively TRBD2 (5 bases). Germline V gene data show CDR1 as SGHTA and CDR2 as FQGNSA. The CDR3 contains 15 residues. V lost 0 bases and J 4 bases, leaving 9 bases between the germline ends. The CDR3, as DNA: TGTGCCAGCAGCTTAGCGGAGGCAGCCACCGGGGAGCTGTTTTTT. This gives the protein CASSLAEAATGELFF.

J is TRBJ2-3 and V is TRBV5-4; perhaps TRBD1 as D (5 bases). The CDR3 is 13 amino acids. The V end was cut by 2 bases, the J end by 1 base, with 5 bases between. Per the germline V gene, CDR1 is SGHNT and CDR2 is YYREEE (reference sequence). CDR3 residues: CASSFRGTDTQYF. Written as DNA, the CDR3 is TGTGCCAGCAGCTTCAGGGGCACAGATACGCAGTATTTT.

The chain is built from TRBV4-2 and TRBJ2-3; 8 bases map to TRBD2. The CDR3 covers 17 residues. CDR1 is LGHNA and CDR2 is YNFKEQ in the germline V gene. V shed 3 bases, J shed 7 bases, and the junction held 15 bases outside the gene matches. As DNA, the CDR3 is TGTGCCAGCAGCCAGGTTTCAGAGCGGGGGAGCGTGTATACGCAGTATTTT. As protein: CASSQVSERGSVYTQYF.

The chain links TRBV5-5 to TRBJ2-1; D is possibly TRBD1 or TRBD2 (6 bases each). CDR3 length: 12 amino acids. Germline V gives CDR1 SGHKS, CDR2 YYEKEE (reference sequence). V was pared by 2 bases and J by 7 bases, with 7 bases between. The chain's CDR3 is CASSLGGNEQFF. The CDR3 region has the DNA TGTGCCAGCAGCTTAGGGGGGAATGAGCAGTTCTTC.

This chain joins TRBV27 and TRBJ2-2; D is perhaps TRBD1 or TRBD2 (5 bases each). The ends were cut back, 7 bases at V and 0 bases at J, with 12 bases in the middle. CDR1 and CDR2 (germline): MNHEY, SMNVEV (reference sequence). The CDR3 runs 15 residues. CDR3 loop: CASTLWGPNTGELFF. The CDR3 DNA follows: TGTGCCAGCACGCTCTGGGGACCGAACACCGGGGAGCTGTTTTTT.

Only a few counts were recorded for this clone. This CDR3 is CASSGPYRGLTNEKLFF. Here the CDR3 DNA reads TGTGCCAGCAGTGGCCCCTACAGGGGGCTAACTAATGAAAAACTGTTTTTT. The rearrangement joins TRBV6-1 to TRBJ1-4, with 9 positions matching TRBD1. The CDR3 is 17 residues long. With V trimmed by 4 bases and J by 1 base, 7 bases remained unmatched. In germline, CDR1 is MNHNS, CDR2 SASEGT.

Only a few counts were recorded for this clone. The CDR3 is CASSPLRTDNYGYTF. The CDR3, as DNA: TGTGCCAGCTCACCACTCCGTACTGACAACTATGGCTACACCTTC. The chain couples TRBV18 to TRBJ1-2; D not resolved. Germline V lookup: CDR1 KGHSH, CDR2 LQKENI. The CDR3 is 15 amino acids. V was clipped by 1 base and J by 2 bases, with 11 bases between them.

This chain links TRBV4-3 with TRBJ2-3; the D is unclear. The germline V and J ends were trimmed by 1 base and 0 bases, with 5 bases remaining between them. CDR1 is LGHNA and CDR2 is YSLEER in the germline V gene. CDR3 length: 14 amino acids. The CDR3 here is CASSQGASTDTQYF. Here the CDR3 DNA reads TGCGCCAGCAGCCAAGGTGCAAGCACAGATACGCAGTATTTT.